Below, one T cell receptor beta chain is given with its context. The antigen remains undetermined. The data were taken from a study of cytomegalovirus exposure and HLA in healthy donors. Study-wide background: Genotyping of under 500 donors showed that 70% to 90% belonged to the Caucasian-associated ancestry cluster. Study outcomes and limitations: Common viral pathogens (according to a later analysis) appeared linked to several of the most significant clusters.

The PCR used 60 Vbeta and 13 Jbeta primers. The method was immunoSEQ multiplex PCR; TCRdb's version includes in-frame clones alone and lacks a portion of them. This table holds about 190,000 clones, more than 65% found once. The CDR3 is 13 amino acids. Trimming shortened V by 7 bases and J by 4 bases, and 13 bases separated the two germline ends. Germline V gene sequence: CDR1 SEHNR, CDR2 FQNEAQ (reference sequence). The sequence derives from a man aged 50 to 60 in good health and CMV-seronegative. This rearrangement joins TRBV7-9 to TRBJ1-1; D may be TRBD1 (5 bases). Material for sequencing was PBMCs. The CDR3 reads CASTRGEGTEAFF. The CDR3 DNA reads TGTGCCAGCACCCGGGGGGAGGGCACTGAAGCTTTCTTT.